The 25 T cell receptor beta chains in this list originate from one sample, sequenced in a study of OX40 agonist ivuxolimab in advanced cancers. Libraries were built with the immunoSEQ multiplex PCR assay. This immuneACCESS table, as held by TCRdb, lists in-frame sequences with V and J called but not all clones. Of the missing ones, under half trace to an unresolved V gene in checked studies; the others have no known cause. This sample is represented by tens of thousands of clones; around 82% of them were singletons. Around 3.8% of the sample belongs to the ten largest clones. This specimen was CD4+ or CD8+ T cells sorted from blood, taken in a trial of the OX40 agonist ivuxolimab. The receptors were gathered from an adult with an advanced solid tumor such as melanoma, head and neck, liver or kidney cancer.

In nucleotides, the CDR3 is TGTGCCAGCAGCTTAGCGTCCGTCAGACAGGGAAGCAATTCACCCCTCCACTTT. Its protein product is CASSLASVRQGSNSPLHF. This chain links TRBV7-9 with TRBJ1-6; 7 bases are a match to TRBD1. The CDR3 is 18 amino acids. V gave up 0 bases and J gave up 7 bases; unmatched junction bases: 12. Germline CDR1 SEHNR, CDR2 FQNEAQ (reference sequence).

The V call is TRBV5-5, the J call TRBJ1-1; 7 nucleotides line up with TRBD1. The CDR3 is 13 residues long. Losses at the gene ends were 2 bases for V and 5 bases for J; bases not matched to a gene: 3. Germline CDR1 reads SGHKS; CDR2 reads YYEKEE (reference sequence). The CDR3 sequence is CASSFQQGTEAFF. For the CDR3, the DNA is TGTGCCAGCAGCTTCCAACAGGGGACTGAAGCTTTCTTT. Full variable domain (outside the CDR3, taken from reference TRBV5-5 and TRBJ1-1): DAGVTQSPTHLIKTRGQQVTLRCSPISGHKSVSWYQQVLGQGPQFIFQYYEKEERGRGNFPDRFSARQFPNYSSELNVNALLLGDSALYLCASSFQQGTEAFFGQGTRLTVV.

This clone was counted a few times. The rearrangement links TRBV2 to TRBJ1-1; maybe TRBD1 (5 bases). CDR1 is SNHLY, CDR2 FYNNEI, per germline. V gave up 5 bases and J gave up 2 bases, with 9 bases separating them. CDR3 length equals 13 residues. CDR3 nucleotides: TGTGCCAGCAGTTTGGGACCTAACACTGAAGCTTTCTTT. Translated: CASSLGPNTEAFF.

V and J are TRBV6-5 and TRBJ2-7; 9 positions agree with TRBD2. J was trimmed by 4 bases and V by 7 bases; bases with no gene match: 8. Germline loops: CDR1 MNHEY, CDR2 SVGAGI. The CDR3 is 14 amino acids. The CDR3 region is CASTGGSGSYEQYF. In DNA, the CDR3 is TGTGCCAGCACCGGGGGTAGCGGGAGTTACGAGCAGTACTTC.

The rearrangement links TRBV5-4 to TRBJ1-5; D possibly corresponds to TRBD1 (5 bases). V was clipped by 2 bases and J by 7 bases, with 10 bases between them. Germline V gene lookup returns CDR1 SGHNT and CDR2 YYREEE (reference sequence). CDR3 length: 13 residues. The CDR3 DNA is TGTGCCAGCAGCTTTGAGGGGAGCCAGCCCCAGCATTTT. It encodes CASSFEGSQPQHF. The whole variable domain, remainder taken from reference TRBV5-4 and TRBJ1-5, is ETGVTQSPTHLIKTRGQQVTLRCSSQSGHNTVSWYQQALGQGPQFIFQYYREEENGRGNFPPRFSGLQFPNYSSELNVNALELDDSALYLCASSFEGSQPQHFGDGTRLSIL.

This chain uses TRBV6-5 with TRBJ1-6, with D unclear. Germline V gives CDR1 MNHEY, CDR2 SVGAGI. The CDR3 extends over 14 amino acids. The V and J ends lost 5 bases and 9 bases respectively, with 14 bases between them. CDR3 bases: TGTGCCAGCAGTGAAGAAGGGCCCTTTTCACCCCTCCACTTT. It encodes CASSEEGPFSPLHF.

J is TRBJ1-1 and V is TRBV9; no definite D call. V was pared by 0 bases and J by 7 bases, with 13 bases between. The CDR3 runs to 14 residues. The germline V gene encodes CDR1 SGDLS and CDR2 YYNGEE. The CDR3 loop is CASSVGPAGGEAFF. For the CDR3, the DNA is TGTGCCAGCAGCGTAGGACCGGCGGGAGGTGAAGCTTTCTTT.

The J gene is TRBJ1-2, the V gene TRBV12-5; a possible D gene is TRBD1 (5 bases). The germline CDR1 and CDR2 sequences are LGHNT and FRNRAP. V was cut by 5 bases and J by 4 bases, with 23 bases left in between. The CDR3 consists of 17 residues. The CDR3 sequence: CASGTEGGTERTYGYTF. CDR3 sequence (DNA): TGTGCTAGTGGTACCGAAGGCGGGACGGAGCGCACCTATGGCTACACCTTC.

V and J are TRBV5-1 and TRBJ2-5; D possibly corresponds to TRBD1 (6 bases). CDR1 and CDR2 from the germline V gene are SGHRS and YFSETQ. The CDR3 is 15 residues long. Trimming took 2 bases from V and 2 from J, leaving 13 bases between them. CDR3 bases: TGCGCCAGCAGCTTAGGGACACATCTACAAGAGACCCAGTACTTC. Translated, it gives CASSLGTHLQETQYF. Combining the CDR3 with reference TRBV5-1 and TRBJ2-5 gives the whole variable domain KAGVTQTPRYLIKTRGQQVTLSCSPISGHRSVSWYQQTPGQGLQFLFEYFSETQRNKGNFPGRFSGRQFSNSRSEMNVSTLELGDSALYLCASSLGTHLQETQYFGPGTRLLVL.

J is TRBJ1-1 and V is TRBV6-1, with no clear D. V was cut by 0 bases and J by 11 bases, with 13 bases left in between. Germline values: CDR1 MNHNS, CDR2 SASEGT. The CDR3 is made up of 13 amino acids. This CDR3 reads CASSEAPTQGAFF. The CDR3 nucleotides are TGTGCCAGCAGTGAAGCGCCGACCCAAGGTGCTTTCTTT.

This rearrangement joins TRBV12-5 to TRBJ2-2; a weak D match, TRBD1 (6 bases). Germline V gives CDR1 LGHNT, CDR2 FRNRAP. V was clipped by 5 bases and J by 0 bases, with 13 bases between them. This CDR3 is built from 16 residues. The CDR3 spells CASGPGRQANTGELFF. Written as DNA, the CDR3 is TGTGCTAGTGGTCCGGGCCGACAGGCGAACACCGGGGAGCTGTTTTTT.

The chain uses TRBV7-2 and TRBJ1-2; D remains unclear. This CDR3 spans 13 amino acids. Germline CDR1 reads SGHTA; CDR2 reads FQGNSA. The V end lost 7 bases, the J end lost 8 bases, and 17 bases lay between the germline ends. CDR3 bases: TGTGCCAGCACCGTAGAATGGGTAAACGGCTACACCTTC. Translated, it gives CASTVEWVNGYTF. Looking up the rest from reference TRBV7-2 and TRBJ1-2 gives the full variable domain: GAGVSQSPSNKVTEKGKDVELRCDPISGHTALYWYRQSLGQGLEFLIYFQGNSAPDKSGLPSDRFSAERTGGSVSTLTIQRTQQEDSAVYLCASTVEWVNGYTFGSGTRLTVV.

This rearrangement joins TRBV6-5 to TRBJ1-6; the D gene is possibly TRBD1 (5 bases). The germline CDR1 and CDR2 sequences are MNHEY and SVGAGI. V lost 5 bases, J lost 7 bases, and 15 bases lay in between. The CDR3 covers 15 residues. DNA of the CDR3: TGTGCCAGCAGTCCCCGGGCCGGGGGGAATTCACCCCTCCACTTT. Translated, it gives CASSPRAGGNSPLHF.

The V and J genes are TRBV6-5 and TRBJ2-7; 7 bases match TRBD1. The ends lost 7 bases at V and 6 bases at J; junction bases unmatched: 9. Germline V CDR1 and CDR2: MNHEY, SVGAGI. The CDR3 is 13 residues long. The CDR3 bases are TGTGCCAGCACGTCCGACAGGGATGGCGAGCAGTACTTC. Translating it yields CASTSDRDGEQYF.

V usage is TRBV7-9 and J usage is TRBJ1-5; D ambiguous. The CDR3 contains 16 residues. CDR1 is SEHNR and CDR2 is FQNEAQ in the germline V gene (reference sequence). Trimming took off 1 base at V and 2 bases at J, with 12 bases between the two ends. The CDR3 region is CASSLGIPGGNQPQHF. The CDR3 DNA reads TGTGCCAGCAGCTTAGGAATCCCGGGAGGCAATCAGCCCCAGCATTTT.

The rearrangement uses TRBV30 and TRBJ2-1; TRBD1 agrees at 9 bases. This CDR3 comprises 14 residues. The trim removed 4 bases at V and 0 bases at J, leaving 1 base unmatched. Germline V gene data show CDR1 as GTSNPN and CDR2 as SVGIG (reference sequence). DNA of the CDR3: TGTGCCTGGACACAGGGGGCCTCCTACAATGAGCAGTTCTTC. It encodes CAWTQGASYNEQFF.

This chain joins TRBV18 and TRBJ2-5, with 7 nucleotides matching TRBD2. Trimming took 4 bases from V and 1 from J; bases not matched to a gene: 9. The CDR3 length is 16 residues. In germline, CDR1 is KGHSH, CDR2 LQKENI. CDR3 sequence: CASSLLGSGPQETQYF. The CDR3 nucleotides read TGTGCCAGCTCACTTTTGGGTAGCGGGCCCCAAGAGACCCAGTACTTC.

The J gene is TRBJ1-3, the V gene TRBV6-5; tentative D call: TRBD1 (6 bases). This CDR3 has 14 amino acids. CDR1 is MNHEY and CDR2 is SVGAGI in the germline V gene. V was pared by 9 bases and J by 0 bases, with 12 bases between. The CDR3 DNA reads TGTGCCAGTGCCCGGGACATCTCTGGAAACACCATATATTTT. Its protein is CASARDISGNTIYF.

For this clone: The sample holds other DNA sequences that translate to the same CDR3. The DNA of the CDR3 is TGTGCCAGCAGTTACGAAAGACTAGCGGTAACCGGGGAGCTGTTTTTT. Amino acid sequence: CASSYERLAVTGELFF. The chain has TRBV6-5 and TRBJ2-2; 9 positions agree with TRBD2. With 2 bases clipped from V and 5 bases from J, the junction kept 6 bases outside the gene matches. The CDR3 has 16 residues. Germline-derived CDR1 and CDR2 are MNHEY and SVGAGI.

The chain recombines TRBV7-9 with TRBJ2-1, with TRBD1 identical over 10 bases. Per germline, CDR1 SEHNR and CDR2 FQNEAQ (reference sequence). This CDR3 region has 15 residues. J was trimmed by 8 bases and V by 1 base; bases with no gene match: 5. CDR3 protein: CASSLVTGTGDEQFF. The CDR3 DNA sequence: TGTGCCAGCAGCTTAGTAACCGGGACAGGGGATGAGCAGTTCTTC.

The chain uses TRBV18 and TRBJ1-2; D perhaps matches TRBD1 (5 bases). V lost 6 bases and J lost 5, with 13 bases in between. This CDR3 has 13 residues. Per the germline V gene, CDR1 is KGHSH and CDR2 is LQKENI. CDR3 sequence reads: CASSPGTLYGYTF. CDR3 nucleotide sequence: TGTGCCAGCTCCCCAGGGACTTTATATGGCTACACCTTC.

This clone has just one count. The J gene is TRBJ1-2, the V gene TRBV4-1; no firm D call. The CDR3 is 16 residues long. V was cut by 0 bases and J by 3 bases, with 14 bases left in between. Germline V gives CDR1 MGHRA, CDR2 YSYEKL. CDR3 region: CASSQDSPLGYYGYTF. The CDR3, as DNA: TGCGCCAGCAGCCAAGATAGTCCTCTGGGGTACTATGGCTACACCTTC.

The chain is built from TRBV7-2 and TRBJ2-7; TRBD2 matches 7 bases. Germline values: CDR1 SGHTA, CDR2 FQGNSA. The junction had 4 bases not matched to a gene; V was cut back by 0 bases and J by 2 bases. This CDR3 has 15 amino acids. The CDR3 loop is CASSLALATTYEQYF. CDR3 in DNA: TGTGCCAGCAGCTTAGCACTAGCGACGACCTACGAGCAGTACTTC. The variable domain in full, with the rest retrieved from reference TRBV7-2 and TRBJ2-7, is GAGVSQSPSNKVTEKGKDVELRCDPISGHTALYWYRQSLGQGLEFLIYFQGNSAPDKSGLPSDRFSAERTGGSVSTLTIQRTQQEDSAVYLCASSLALATTYEQYFGPGTRLTVT.

To note about this clone: At one of its ends the junction is not consistent with the germline gene, which may arise from a read error. The rearrangement links TRBV7-8 to TRBJ1-1, with a weak D call TRBD1 (5 bases). Per the germline V gene, CDR1 is SGHVS and CDR2 is FQNEAQ. CDR3 length: 13 residues. Written as DNA, the CDR3 is TGTGCCAGCAGCTCGCGGGGGAACGCTGAAGCTTTCTTT. It is translated as CASSSRGNAEAFF.

This chain uses TRBV18 with TRBJ1-2; D remains unclear. The CDR3 has 14 residues. Between the trimmed V and J ends, which lost 0 bases and 2 bases, there was a span of 7 bases. Germline lookup yields CDR1 KGHSH and CDR2 LQKENI. In nucleotides, the CDR3 is TGTGCCAGCTCACCACCGGGTGACAACTATGGCTACACCTTC. This codes for CASSPPGDNYGYTF.